Listed below are T cell receptor beta chains from one sample, sequenced in a study of T cell clonotyping in hematopoietic cell transplantation. Repertoires were generated with immunoSEQ multiplex PCR, while TCRdb's copy carries only in-frame clones and drops some. The sample records thousands of clones, about 90% being singletons. Sequencing was performed on peripheral blood mononuclear cells. These receptors were collected from a man aged 40-49 years in good health. Some clones in this sample may be carry-over from other donors' samples. The CDR3 runs from the conserved cysteine through the conserved F or W. Some rows have no size entry. The others give once, few or many, or a class for an expanded clone.

clone size	V gene	CDR3 protein
large	TRBV29-1	CSVIPDRVDGYTF
-	TRBV5-1	CASSFSAAEGGYTF
-	TRBV14	CASSQLGLAGPSSYNEQFF
-	TRBV19	CASSIYGYPQPQHF
-	TRBV21-1	CASSKESGGLPPGYEQYF
-	TRBV18	CASSEGRDYGYTF
-	TRBV5-1	CASSLSPSGGASGELFF
-	TRBV5-6	CASSLFRGPLGGYTF
-	TRBV20-1	CSGLRRTEAFF
-	TRBV5-6	CASSPLAVTLYNEQFF
-	TRBV5-1	CASSFRTGAYEQYF
few	TRBV7-6	CASSLALAGELDEQFF
-	TRBV19	CASRSLHGRVTDTQYF
-	TRBV4-3	CASSHFERDEQYF
-	TRBV15	CATSRPSGRDTQYF
-	TRBV2	CASSELLGGYGYTF
-	TRBV5-1	CASSRAGTNYGYTF
-	TRBV9	CASSVGGTDNEKLFF
-	TRBV5-1	CASSLGGSTGGSYEQYF
-	TRBV19	CASSPGGGQGEAFF
-	TRBV5-1	CASSLGRGSLREETQYF
-	TRBV5-1	CASSLVGLTNNEQFF
-	TRBV7-2	CASTRRGGGGTGELFF
-	TRBV7-2	CASSPPGQPYEQYF
-	TRBV5-6	CASSLVEQGAGIGYTF
-	TRBV10-2	CASTDKSSYEQYF
-	TRBV12-2	CASRETGFFGNQPQHF
-	TRBV11-3	CASSSPGEGYEQYF
-	TRBV5-1	CASSLVSAGGKAFF
-	TRBV13	CASSHRGGQPQHF
-	TRBV5-6	CASSLAAGTGELFF
-	TRBV25-1	CASSHRTSGREGELFF
-	TRBV18	CASSAGTGHYEQYF